This T cell receptor beta chain was recorded in a study of blood T cell repertoires in COVID-19. Data came from immunoSEQ multiplex PCR; TCRdb stores just in-frame clones and leaves some out. The sample consists of some 400,000 clones, 91% of them appearing once. Germline V CDR1 and CDR2: SGHNT, YENEEA. This CDR3 contains 14 residues. V was pared by 1 base and J by 10 bases, with 14 bases between. The sample was PBMCs or T cells enriched from blood (not recorded which). The genes are TRBV11-3 and TRBJ2-1; a possible D gene is TRBD2 (5 bases). The source of this sequence is a woman aged 40 to 49 who had been exposed to COVID-19. The CDR3 region is CASSLGQGWREQFF. In nucleotides, the CDR3 is TGTGCCAGCAGCTTAGGCCAAGGTTGGAGGGAGCAGTTCTTC.